Sequencing of this TCR beta chain was carried out in a study of identical twins. Germline V gene lookup returns CDR1 MNHEY and CDR2 SMNVEV (reference sequence). The CDR3 is 16 amino acids. V was trimmed by 0 bases and J by 0 bases, leaving 10 bases between them. TCRdb analysed the 5' RACE reads with MiXCR anew, one entry per CDR3 protein. This repertoire shows 690,000 or so distinct CDR3 sequences, around 6% found once; its top ten account for roughly 1.6%. This clonotype was counted only a few times. This clonotype originated in a man aged 18 to 30 in good health. This chain joins TRBV27 and TRBJ2-3; TRBD2 might be the D (5 bases). Sequencing input: naive T cells sorted from blood. CDR3 nucleotide sequence: TGTGCCAGCAGTTTATCACGGACTTACAGCACAGATACGCAGTATTTT. The encoded protein is CASSLSRTYSTDTQYF.